Listed below are T cell receptor beta chains from one sample, sequenced in a study of blood T cell repertoires in COVID-19. Some clones are missing from TCRdb's copy, which holds only in-frame ones; the method was immunoSEQ multiplex PCR. The sample contains about 75,000 clones, roughly 85% of which appear only once. The sequenced material came from peripheral blood. The receptor source for this set is a human donor in a cohort sampled during active COVID-19. Both conserved end residues are part of each CDR3. Each record gives: clone size, V gene, J gene, D gene, CDR3 protein, CDR3 DNA. The D gene is left open where the match is weak. Part of the rows lack a size; the others show once, few, many or a class for expanded clones.

.,TRBV2,TRBJ1-2,.,CASSAAGAVTRGYTF,TGTGCCAGCAGTGCGGCAGGGGCCGTTACAAGGGGCTACACCTTC
.,TRBV24-1,TRBJ1-2,TRBD1,CATSVPGQGGGYTF,TGTGCCACCAGTGTCCCTGGACAGGGGGGAGGCTACACCTTC
.,TRBV5-5,TRBJ1-2,TRBD1,CASSLLLPGQGVFGYTF,TGTGCCAGCAGCTTGTTACTCCCGGGACAGGGGGTATTTGGCTACACCTTC
.,TRBV19,TRBJ2-7,.,CASSIAGREKGSYEQYF,TGTGCCAGTAGTATAGCGGGACGGGAGAAGGGCTCCTACGAGCAGTACTTC
.,TRBV24-1,TRBJ1-2,TRBD1,CATSDPGQEDGYTF,TGTGCCACCAGTGACCCCGGACAGGAGGATGGCTACACCTTC
.,TRBV14,TRBJ2-1,.,CASSQVGGSSYNEQFF,TGTGCCAGCAGCCAAGTCGGCGGAAGCTCCTACAATGAGCAGTTCTTC
.,TRBV27,TRBJ1-2,TRBD1,CATATGTGILYSNYGYTF,TGTGCCACCGCGACCGGGACAGGGATTTTGTACAGTAACTATGGCTACACCTTC
.,TRBV20-1,TRBJ1-5,.,CSASMAGMVSNQPQHF,TGCAGTGCTAGTATGGCGGGGATGGTTAGCAATCAGCCCCAGCATTTT
.,TRBV9,TRBJ2-2,TRBD2,CASSARLAGNTGELFF,TGTGCCAGCAGCGCCCGACTAGCGGGGAACACCGGGGAGCTGTTTTTT
.,TRBV15,TRBJ2-2,TRBD2,CATSRGGLDRPGELFF,TGTGCCACCAGCAGAGGCGGACTAGATAGGCCCGGGGAGCTGTTTTTT
once,TRBV7-8,TRBJ2-3,.,CASSRQSGTDTQYF,TGTGCCAGCAGCCGCCAGTCTGGCACAGATACGCAGTATTTT
few,TRBV19,TRBJ1-6,TRBD1,CASGQVSNSPLHF,TGTGCCAGTGGACAGGTATCAAATTCTCCCCTCCACTTT
few,TRBV4-2,TRBJ2-7,TRBD2,CASSQGGTSDPYEQYF,TGTGCCAGCAGCCAGGGCGGGACTAGCGATCCCTACGAGCAGTACTTC
.,TRBV12-5,TRBJ2-5,TRBD2,CASGLVRLAGARETQYF,TGTGCTAGTGGTTTGGTAAGACTAGCGGGGGCCCGGGAGACCCAGTACTTC
once,TRBV7-9,TRBJ2-3,TRBD2,CASRPSGADTQYF,TGTGCCAGCAGGCCTAGCGGGGCAGATACGCAGTATTTT
.,TRBV11-1,TRBJ2-5,.,CASSDRDFQETQYF,TGTGCCAGCAGCGACCGGGACTTCCAAGAGACCCAGTACTTC
.,TRBV24-1,TRBJ2-7,TRBD2,CATSDLAGGTYEQYF,TGTGCCACCAGTGACCTAGCGGGAGGTACCTACGAGCAGTACTTC
.,TRBV5-1,TRBJ2-5,.,CASSLVIRETQYF,TGCGCCAGCAGCTTGGTAATTAGAGAGACCCAGTACTTC
.,TRBV4-2,TRBJ1-2,TRBD1,CASSQDGTGYGYTF,TGTGCCAGCAGCCAAGACGGGACAGGGTATGGCTACACCTTC
.,TRBV28,TRBJ1-2,TRBD1,CASSKQGDYGYTF,TGTGCCAGCAGCAAACAGGGGGACTATGGCTACACCTTC
once,TRBV7-2,TRBJ2-2,TRBD2,CASNTAGGPGELFF,TGTGCCAGCAACACAGCGGGAGGGCCCGGGGAGCTGTTTTTT
.,TRBV7-2,TRBJ2-5,TRBD2,CASSFFSGAETQYF,TGTGCCAGCAGCTTTTTTAGCGGGGCGGAGACCCAGTACTTC
.,TRBV19,TRBJ1-6,.,CASSIIPGAENNSPLHF,TGTGCCAGTAGTATAATTCCAGGGGCAGAAAATAATTCACCCCTCCACTTT
.,TRBV6-6,TRBJ1-5,.,CASRREMGQPQHF,TGTGCCAGCAGGAGGGAAATGGGTCAGCCCCAGCATTTT
.,TRBV27,TRBJ2-5,.,CASSSRGLFQETQYF,TGTGCCAGCAGTTCCAGGGGTCTTTTCCAAGAGACCCAGTACTTC
.,TRBV2,TRBJ1-2,.,CASVMTRENYGYTF,TGTGCCAGCGTAATGACCAGGGAAAACTATGGCTACACCTTC
once,TRBV7-9,TRBJ2-2,.,CASSFSGGGRTGELFF,TGTGCCAGCAGCTTTTCGGGAGGGGGCAGAACTGGGGAGCTGTTTTTT
.,TRBV25-1,TRBJ1-2,.,CASSELGREGYGYTF,TGTGCCAGCAGTGAATTAGGGCGCGAGGGCTATGGCTACACCTTC
few,TRBV28,TRBJ1-1,.,CASSLGNRVRNTEAFF,TGTGCCAGCAGTTTGGGCAACAGGGTCCGGAACACTGAAGCTTTCTTT
.,TRBV5-4,TRBJ1-1,.,CASSLDSWVQGTEAFF,TGTGCCAGCAGCTTGGACTCATGGGTTCAGGGAACTGAAGCTTTCTTT
.,TRBV7-8,TRBJ2-1,TRBD1,CASSFRGGVGQVLSYEQFF,TGTGCCAGCAGCTTCCGGGGCGGGGTGGGACAGGTGTTGAGCTATGAGCAGTTCTTC
.,TRBV24-1,TRBJ2-7,.,CATSDEHWAEQYF,TGTGCCACCAGTGACGAGCACTGGGCCGAGCAGTACTTC
few,TRBV3-1/TRBV3-2,TRBJ2-2,.,CASSLGAGPQDGELFF,TGTGCCAGCAGCTTAGGGGCAGGGCCGCAAGACGGGGAGCTGTTTTTT
.,TRBV24-1,TRBJ1-2,.,CATSDLGLNGYTF,TGTGCCACCAGTGATCTGGGGCTTAACGGCTACACCTTC
.,TRBV9,TRBJ2-7,TRBD2,CASSLTGTSGYEQYF,TGTGCCAGCAGCCTTACAGGGACTAGCGGGTACGAGCAGTACTTC
.,TRBV4-3,TRBJ2-1,TRBD2,CASSQVRTRNEQFF,TGCGCCAGCAGCCAAGTGCGGACTAGAAATGAGCAGTTCTTC
few,TRBV7-9,TRBJ1-2,.,CASSFDSYGYTF,TGTGCCAGCAGCTTTGACAGCTATGGCTACACCTTC
.,TRBV9,TRBJ2-3,TRBD2,CASSVAAGGINTQYF,TGTGCCAGCAGCGTAGCAGCGGGAGGTATAAATACGCAGTATTTT
.,TRBV4-2,TRBJ1-2,.,CASSQAGVANYGYTF,TGTGCCAGCAGCCAAGCCGGGGTCGCCAACTATGGCTACACCTTC
once,TRBV14,TRBJ2-7,.,CASSQVYSYEQYF,TGTGCCAGCAGCCAAGTTTACTCCTACGAGCAGTACTTC